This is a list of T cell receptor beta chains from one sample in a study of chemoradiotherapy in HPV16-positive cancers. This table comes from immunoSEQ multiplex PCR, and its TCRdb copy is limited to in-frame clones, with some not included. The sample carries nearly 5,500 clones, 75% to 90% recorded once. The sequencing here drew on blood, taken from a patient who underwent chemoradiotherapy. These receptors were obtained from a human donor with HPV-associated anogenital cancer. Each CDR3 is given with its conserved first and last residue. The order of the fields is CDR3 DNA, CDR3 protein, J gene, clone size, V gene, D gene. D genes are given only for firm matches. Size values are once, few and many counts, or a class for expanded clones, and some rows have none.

TGTGCCAGCAGCTTCGGCAGGACCTACGAGCAGTACTTC	CASSFGRTYEQYF	TRBJ2-7	once	TRBV5-5	NA
TGCGCCAGCAAGCTGGACCCCAACACTGAAGCTTTCTTT	CASKLDPNTEAFF	TRBJ1-1	NA	TRBV5-1	NA
TGTGCCAGCAGTGAAGCGGGCGGCTCCTACAATGAGCAGTTCTTC	CASSEAGGSYNEQFF	TRBJ2-1	NA	TRBV6-1	NA
TGCGCCAGCAGCTTGGCTTTGGGGGTGAACACTGAAGCTTTCTTT	CASSLALGVNTEAFF	TRBJ1-1	NA	TRBV5-1	NA
TGTGCCAGCAGCTTAGCGCAGGGGGGAAACACCATATATTTT	CASSLAQGGNTIYF	TRBJ1-3	NA	TRBV7-2	NA
TGCGCCAGCAGCCAAGACCCAGGGAAGAACACTGAAGCTTTCTTT	CASSQDPGKNTEAFF	TRBJ1-1	NA	TRBV4-3	NA
TGTGCCAGCAACCTACCATTGAACACTGAAGCTTTCTTT	CASNLPLNTEAFF	TRBJ1-1	NA	TRBV2	NA
TGCGCCAGCAGCCAAGCCAACTATGGCTACACCTTC	CASSQANYGYTF	TRBJ1-2	NA	TRBV4-3	NA
TGCGCCAGCAGCCAACAGACTTATAGCAATCAGCCCCAGCATTTT	CASSQQTYSNQPQHF	TRBJ1-5	NA	TRBV4-1	NA
TGTGCCAGCAGCCCGGCGCAAGGGGGCTACACCTTC	CASSPAQGGYTF	TRBJ1-2	NA	TRBV27	NA
TGTGCCAGCATCCCTACAGGGGTAAACATTCAGTACTTC	CASIPTGVNIQYF	TRBJ2-4	NA	TRBV6-1	TRBD1
TGTGCCAGCAGCTTAGTAACTAGCGGGGATTACGAGCGGTACTTC	CASSLVTSGDYERYF	TRBJ2-7	NA	TRBV7-9	TRBD2
TGTGCCAGCAGGCCGGGACAGGGCACAGATACGCAGTATTTT	CASRPGQGTDTQYF	TRBJ2-3	NA	TRBV6-6	TRBD1
TGTGCCAGTAGTACCGGGACTAGCGCGTTCAATGAGCAGTTCTTC	CASSTGTSAFNEQFF	TRBJ2-1	NA	TRBV19	TRBD2
TGCAGTGCTCGGAATAACTACGAGCAGTACTTC	CSARNNYEQYF	TRBJ2-7	NA	TRBV20-1	NA
TGTGCCAGCAGGGAGACAGGGGTCAGCACAGATACGCAGTATTTT	CASRETGVSTDTQYF	TRBJ2-3	NA	TRBV6-6	TRBD1
TGTGCCAGCAGTCGATCCACAGGGGGCATCAGGAACGAGCAGTACTTC	CASSRSTGGIRNEQYF	TRBJ2-7	NA	TRBV14	TRBD1
TGCGCCAGCAGCTTGTCCGGGACAGGGACGTCCGGGGAGCTGTTTTTT	CASSLSGTGTSGELFF	TRBJ2-2	NA	TRBV5-1	TRBD1
TGTGCCAGCAGTTGGACAGGGGGGACCGGGGAGCTGTTTTTT	CASSWTGGTGELFF	TRBJ2-2	NA	TRBV6-6	TRBD1
TGTGCCAGCAGCTTCTTGCCGGGACAGGGGAGCCACGAGCAGTACTTC	CASSFLPGQGSHEQYF	TRBJ2-7	NA	TRBV9	TRBD1
TGCAGCGTGGATTCCAGAGACTCTGGAAACACCATATATTTT	CSVDSRDSGNTIYF	TRBJ1-3	NA	TRBV29-1	NA
TGTGCCTGGAATCCAGGGACCAATCAGCCCCAGCATTTT	CAWNPGTNQPQHF	TRBJ1-5	few	TRBV30	NA
TGTGCCAGTAGTATGATTTCGCTGAACACTGAAGCTTTCTTT	CASSMISLNTEAFF	TRBJ1-1	few	TRBV19	NA
TGTGCCAGCAGCTTAATCGGGACAGGCCTCGGAGAAACTGAAGCTTTCTTT	CASSLIGTGLGETEAFF	TRBJ1-1	NA	TRBV7-9	TRBD1
TGTGCCAGCAGTGGGGTAAGCTCCCAGGGCTACGAGCAGTACTTC	CASSGVSSQGYEQYF	TRBJ2-7	NA	TRBV2	NA
TGTGCCAGCAGCTTCCGGGACTCGAATGAGCAGTTCTTC	CASSFRDSNEQFF	TRBJ2-1	NA	TRBV5-6	NA
TGTGCCAGCAGCCCCGCGGGGGGTGATGAGCAGTTCTTC	CASSPAGGDEQFF	TRBJ2-1	once	TRBV16	TRBD2
TGTGCCAGCACCTCAACCAGGGGAGGGAATTCACCCCTCCACTTT	CASTSTRGGNSPLHF	TRBJ1-6	NA	TRBV7-2	NA
TGTGCCAGCAGCCCTACCTCGACAGTGTCCTATGGCTACACCTTC	CASSPTSTVSYGYTF	TRBJ1-2	NA	TRBV6-5	NA
TGCGCCAGCAGCTTGAAAGACAGCAATTCACCCCTCCACTTT	CASSLKDSNSPLHF	TRBJ1-6	few	TRBV5-1	NA
TGTGCCTGGAGTGGCAGGGTTTTAGTAGGAAACACTGAAGCTTTCTTT	CAWSGRVLVGNTEAFF	TRBJ1-1	NA	TRBV30	NA
TGTGCCAGCAGCTTGGGCGGGAGTAATGAGCAGTTCTTC	CASSLGGSNEQFF	TRBJ2-1	NA	TRBV7-3	TRBD2
TGTGCCAGCTCGTACACCGGGGAGCTGTTTTTT	CASSYTGELFF	TRBJ2-2	NA	TRBV14	NA
TGCGCCAGCAGCCCTTTGACAGGGGGCCTTGAAAAACTGTTTTTT	CASSPLTGGLEKLFF	TRBJ1-4	once	TRBV4-1	TRBD1
TGTGCCAGCTCACCACCGGGGGGGTCGGCCAACGTCCTGACTTTC	CASSPPGGSANVLTF	TRBJ2-6	NA	TRBV18	TRBD2
TGTGCCACGACCTCGGGACAGGGCTATGGCTACACCTTC	CATTSGQGYGYTF	TRBJ1-2	few	TRBV7-8	TRBD1
TGTGCCAGCAGCCAAGGGTCCAGGGCTGGAGGGGAGCTGTTTTTT	CASSQGSRAGGELFF	TRBJ2-2	NA	TRBV14	NA
TGTGCCAGCAGCTTGCTTGGGACAGGGGTTGGAGATACGCAGTATTTT	CASSLLGTGVGDTQYF	TRBJ2-3	NA	TRBV7-6	TRBD1
TGTGCCAGTAGCAGAGGGGGCGGTGAAAAACTGTTTTTT	CASSRGGGEKLFF	TRBJ1-4	NA	TRBV6-5	TRBD1